The 19 T cell receptor beta chains below come from one sample, sequenced in a study of cytomegalovirus exposure and HLA in healthy donors. The PCR had 60 Vbeta and 13 Jbeta primers. TCRdb's copy holds only in-frame clones and misses some; the assay was immunoSEQ multiplex PCR. The repertoire table contains 150,000 to 200,000 clones. The sequencing input was PBMCs. These receptors originate from an older woman in good health and CMV-seronegative.

This chain connects TRBV5-1 to TRBJ1-2; tentative D call: TRBD1 (6 bases). V gave up 4 bases and J gave up 7 bases, with 23 bases separating them. CDR1 is SGHRS, CDR2 YFSETQ, per germline. This CDR3 spans 16 amino acids. The CDR3 nucleotides are TGCGCCAGCAGCGGCGTACAGCGGACAGCGGTCTCTGGCTACACCTTC. Translation gives CASSGVQRTAVSGYTF.

The J gene is TRBJ2-5, the V gene TRBV6-6; 8 bases are a match to TRBD1. V dropped 2 bases and J dropped 5; count of bases not matched to a gene: 4. The CDR3 sequence is 14 residues long. CDR1 MNHNY and CDR2 SVGAGI come from the germline V gene (reference sequence). The chain's CDR3 is CASSYQGARETQYF. CDR3 DNA: TGTGCCAGCAGTTACCAGGGGGCCCGGGAGACCCAGTACTTC.

V is TRBV7-2 and J is TRBJ1-5; 7 bases are a match to TRBD1. The germline gives CDR1 SGHTA, CDR2 FQGNSA. The V segment lost 5 bases and the J segment 7 bases; nucleotides outside the gene matches: 8. The CDR3 contains 14 residues. For the CDR3, the DNA is TGTGCCAGCAGCATAACAGGGGTAAACCAGCCCCAGCATTTT. As protein: CASSITGVNQPQHF. Full variable domain (remainder filled in from reference TRBV7-2 and TRBJ1-5): GAGVSQSPSNKVTEKGKDVELRCDPISGHTALYWYRQSLGQGLEFLIYFQGNSAPDKSGLPSDRFSAERTGGSVSTLTIQRTQQEDSAVYLCASSITGVNQPQHFGDGTRLSIL.

This chain uses TRBV7-2 with TRBJ1-4; D unresolved. The CDR3 covers 15 residues. The V end lost 5 bases, the J end lost 4 bases, and 14 bases lay between the germline ends. Germline CDR1 SGHTA, CDR2 FQGNSA. The CDR3 DNA is TGTGCCAGCAGCCCGTACAGAGCCCTTAATGAAAAACTGTTTTTT. Translation: CASSPYRALNEKLFF.

This chain joins TRBV23-1 and TRBJ2-5, with a possible D match to TRBD1 (6 bases). TRBV23-1 has ORF status, its function being uncertain. The CDR3 runs 15 residues. The germline V and J ends were trimmed by 4 bases and 4 bases, with 16 bases remaining between them. CDR3 residues: CASSPWDKGRETQYF. Written as DNA, the CDR3 is TGCGCCAGCAGTCCCTGGGACAAAGGGAGAGAGACCCAGTACTTC.

The chain joins TRBV7-2 to TRBJ1-5; TRBD1 aligns across 8 bases. The germline V gene has CDR1 SGHTA and CDR2 FQGNSA. Trimming at V came to 2 bases and at J to 4 bases, leaving 1 base not matched to a gene. The length of the CDR3 is 14 residues. CDR3 loop: CASSLNRGNQPQHF. The CDR3 coding sequence is TGTGCCAGCAGCTTAAACAGGGGGAATCAGCCCCAGCATTTT.

The chain couples TRBV6-5 to TRBJ1-1; D ambiguous. Per germline, CDR1 MNHEY and CDR2 SVGAGI. This CDR3 region has 14 residues. V was clipped by 2 bases and J by 1 base, with 8 bases between them. The CDR3 spells CASSYRQANTEAFF. In DNA, the CDR3 is TGTGCCAGCAGTTACAGGCAGGCGAACACTGAAGCTTTCTTT.

In the case of this clone: A read error is likely, as this CDR3 ends without the conserved phenylalanine or tryptophan. The chain's CDR3 is CASSFPRSSGANVLTS. CDR3 DNA: TGTGCCAGCAGTTTCCCCCGCAGCTCTGGGGCCAACGTCCTGACTTCC. V usage is TRBV28 and J usage is TRBJ2-6; D gene uncertain. V shed 3 bases and J shed 0 bases, with 9 bases lying between them. Germline lookup yields CDR1 MDHEN and CDR2 SYDVKM. The CDR3 has 16 residues.

The chain links TRBV7-8 to TRBJ1-2; 7 nucleotides line up with TRBD1. J was trimmed by 4 bases and V by 5 bases; bases with no gene match: 7. Germline assignment: CDR1 SGHVS and CDR2 FQNEAQ. The CDR3 is 14 residues long. CDR3: CASSPQGVIYGYTF. The CDR3 bases are TGTGCCAGCAGCCCTCAGGGGGTTATCTATGGCTACACCTTC.

The chain employs TRBV7-7 and TRBJ2-2; D is unresolved. The germline V and J ends were trimmed by 1 base and 6 bases, with 6 bases remaining between them. Germline V gives CDR1 SSHAT, CDR2 FNYEAQ (reference sequence). The CDR3 contains 13 residues. CDR3 DNA: TGTGCCAGCAGCTTAGGCGGTTCCGGGGAGCTGTTTTTT. Translated: CASSLGGSGELFF.

The CDR3 reads CASSLQGQPQHF. The CDR3 nucleotides read TGTGCCAGCAGCTTGCAGGGTCAGCCCCAGCATTTT. The chain recombines TRBV5-4 with TRBJ1-5; the D gene is possibly TRBD1 (5 bases). CDR1 SGHNT and CDR2 YYREEE come from the germline V gene (reference sequence). V was shortened by 1 base and J by 6 bases, with 5 bases between the two germline ends. The CDR3 contains 12 residues. Together with reference TRBV5-4 and TRBJ1-5, the CDR3 gives the full variable domain: ETGVTQSPTHLIKTRGQQVTLRCSSQSGHNTVSWYQQALGQGPQFIFQYYREEENGRGNFPPRFSGLQFPNYSSELNVNALELDDSALYLCASSLQGQPQHFGDGTRLSIL.

CDR3 sequence reads: CASSFPGDQPQHF. CDR3 sequence (DNA): TGTGCCAGCAGCTTCCCAGGGGATCAGCCCCAGCATTTT. This sequence joins TRBV5-8 and TRBJ1-5; maybe TRBD1 (6 bases). The CDR3 has 13 residues. The ends were cut back, 2 bases at V and 5 bases at J, with 8 bases in the middle. The V gene's germline CDR1 is SGHTS and CDR2 YDEGEE.

The CDR3 sequence: CASSSTGTGNEQYF. Here the CDR3 DNA reads TGTGCCAGCAGCTCGACCGGGACAGGGAACGAGCAGTACTTC. The J gene is TRBJ2-7, the V gene TRBV6-5; TRBD1 matches 9 bases. Trimming at V came to 6 bases and at J to 5 bases, leaving 8 bases not matched to a gene. Germline V gives CDR1 MNHEY, CDR2 SVGAGI. This CDR3 region has 14 residues.

Regarding this clone: At the DNA level, this CDR3 is encoded by other sequences in the same sample as well. The chain carries TRBV5-1 and TRBJ2-7; possibly TRBD2 for D (7 bases). The CDR3 runs 15 residues. CDR1 is SGHRS, CDR2 YFSETQ, per germline. V lost 0 bases to trimming and J lost 2 bases, with 12 bases between them. The CDR3 coding sequence is TGCGCCAGCAGCTTGGTAGGGGGGGGTACCTACGAGCAGTACTTC. Translating it yields CASSLVGGGTYEQYF.

The chain couples TRBV6-5 to TRBJ2-2, with a tentative D call TRBD2 (5 bases). CDR1 and CDR2 (germline): MNHEY, SVGAGI. Trimming took 5 bases from V and 7 from J, leaving 8 bases between them. The CDR3 is made up of 12 amino acids. The DNA for the CDR3 is TGTGCCAGCAGTCTTCGGGACGGGGAGCTGTTTTTT. Translation: CASSLRDGELFF.

The chain has TRBV6-5 and TRBJ1-4; D may be TRBD1 (6 bases). The V end lost 6 bases, the J end lost 5 bases, and 7 bases lay between the germline ends. CDR3 size: 12 residues. Per germline, CDR1 MNHEY and CDR2 SVGAGI. The CDR3 here is CASRTGNEKLFF. As DNA, the CDR3 is TGTGCCAGCAGAACAGGGAATGAAAAACTGTTTTTT.

The rearrangement uses TRBV5-1 and TRBJ2-2; TRBD2 aligns across 8 bases. V was clipped by 4 bases and J by 0 bases; unmatched bases: 2. This CDR3 region has 15 residues. Germline CDR1 reads SGHRS; CDR2 reads YFSETQ. The CDR3 region is CASSGGLANTGELFF. CDR3 sequence (DNA): TGCGCCAGCAGCGGGGGACTAGCGAACACCGGGGAGCTGTTTTTT.

This rearrangement joins TRBV19 to TRBJ1-1, with a possible D match to TRBD1 (6 bases). Germline values: CDR1 LNHDA, CDR2 SQIVND (reference sequence). V lost 2 bases, J lost 1 base, and 14 bases lay in between. The CDR3 runs 16 residues. CDR3 coding DNA: TGTGCCAGTAGTATATCGGGGGGCGCTCCGAACACTGAAGCTTTCTTT. It translates to CASSISGGAPNTEAFF. The full variable domain, rest sourced from reference TRBV19 and TRBJ1-1, is DGGITQSPKYLFRKEGQNVTLSCEQNLNHDAMYWYRQDPGQGLRLIYYSQIVNDFQKGDIAEGYSVSREKKESFPLTVTSAQKNPTAFYLCASSISGGAPNTEAFFGQGTRLTVV.

V usage is TRBV18 and J usage is TRBJ1-4; unclear D gene. Trimming removed 4 bases at V and 12 bases at J, with 15 bases between. The CDR3 covers 13 residues. The V gene's germline CDR1 is KGHSH and CDR2 LQKENI. This CDR3 is CASSRSLDEELFF. The CDR3 DNA sequence: TGTGCCAGCTCACGGTCCCTGGATGAGGAACTGTTTTTT. The entire variable domain, with the rest obtained from reference TRBV18 and TRBJ1-4, is as follows: NAGVMQNPRHLVRRRGQEARLRCSPMKGHSHVYWYRQLPEEGLKFMVYLQKENIIDESGMPKERFSAEFPKEGPSILRIQQVVRGDSAAYFCASSRSLDEELFFGSGTQLSVL.